One sample yielded the 4 T cell receptor beta chains listed below, sequenced in a study of blood T cell repertoires in COVID-19. Some clones are missing from TCRdb's copy, which holds only in-frame ones; the method was immunoSEQ multiplex PCR. The sample has tens of thousands of clones, around 80% seen once. Sequencing was performed on peripheral blood. These receptors all stem from a human donor in a cohort sampled during active COVID-19.

This chain joins TRBV2 and TRBJ2-7, with TRBD1 identical over 10 bases. The CDR3 runs 16 residues. Per germline, CDR1 SNHLY and CDR2 FYNNEI. After removal of 6 bases from V and 2 bases from J, the junction contained 10 bases not matched to a gene. The CDR3 DNA follows: TGTGCCAGCAGCCAGAAGGGAGGGACAGGGGCCTACGAGCAGTACTTC. Translation gives CASSQKGGTGAYEQYF.

The CDR3 nucleotides are TGCAGCGTTGTGGGACAGTCCTACGAGCAGTACTTC. As protein: CSVVGQSYEQYF. V is TRBV29-1 and J is TRBJ2-7, with TRBD1 matching 7 bases. J lost 1 base, V lost 4 bases, and 1 base had no gene match. Germline V CDR1 and CDR2: SQVTM, ANQGSEA. The CDR3 sequence is 12 residues long.

The chain joins TRBV14 to TRBJ2-7, with D hard to call. There are 11 residues in the CDR3. Germline-derived CDR1 and CDR2 are SGHDN and FVKESK. V lost 8 bases and J lost 0, with 5 bases in between. CDR3 sequence reads: CASAASYEQYF. DNA of the CDR3: TGTGCCAGCGCGGCCTCCTACGAGCAGTACTTC.

In this sample, this clone turned up once. This sequence joins TRBV11-2 and TRBJ2-1; a possible D gene is TRBD2 (5 bases). CDR3 length equals 13 residues. The V gene lost 0 bases and the J gene lost 13 bases, with 13 bases spanning the gap. Germline V gene data show CDR1 as SGHAT and CDR2 as FQNNGV. CDR3 nucleotides: TGTGCCAGCAGCTTAGATGTCGGGGTAGACCAGTTCTTC. This encodes CASSLDVGVDQFF.